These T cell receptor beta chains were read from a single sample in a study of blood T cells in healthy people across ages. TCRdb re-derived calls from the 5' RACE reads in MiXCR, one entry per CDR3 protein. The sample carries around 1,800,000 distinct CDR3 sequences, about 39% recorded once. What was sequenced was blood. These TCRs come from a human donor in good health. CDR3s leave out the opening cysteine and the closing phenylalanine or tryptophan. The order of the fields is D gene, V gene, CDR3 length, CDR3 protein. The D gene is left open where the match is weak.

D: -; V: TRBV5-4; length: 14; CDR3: VSSLHYGRLNTEAF
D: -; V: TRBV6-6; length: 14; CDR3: ASSYSRRGSTGELF
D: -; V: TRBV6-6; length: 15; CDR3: ASSYSSGQGQNSPLH
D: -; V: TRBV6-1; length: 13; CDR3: ASSLYRDATGELF
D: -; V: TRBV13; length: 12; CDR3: ASSLETRRDEQF
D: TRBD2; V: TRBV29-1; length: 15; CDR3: SVIGSSGAPSTDTQY
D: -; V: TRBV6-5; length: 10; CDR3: ASSYHPGEQF
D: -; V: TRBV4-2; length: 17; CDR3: ASSQATGVVKGGVYGYT
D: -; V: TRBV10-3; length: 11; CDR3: AISESQVNGQY
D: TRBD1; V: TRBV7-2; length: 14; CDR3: ASSPKDRGLTDTQY
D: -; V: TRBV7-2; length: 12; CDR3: ASSIRGNNQPQH
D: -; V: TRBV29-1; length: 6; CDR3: SAYGYT
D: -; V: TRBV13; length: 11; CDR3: ASSSRARDGYT
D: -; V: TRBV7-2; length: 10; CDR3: ASNPGGGHSY
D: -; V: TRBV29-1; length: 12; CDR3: SVEEWAAGETQF
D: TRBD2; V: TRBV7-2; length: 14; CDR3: ASSLSASGAFNEQF
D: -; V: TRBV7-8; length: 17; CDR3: ASSSSLGWGPNSYNEQF
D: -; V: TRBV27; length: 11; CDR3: ASSLTGRHGYT
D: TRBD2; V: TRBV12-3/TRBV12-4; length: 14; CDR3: ASSPPLAGRYNEQF
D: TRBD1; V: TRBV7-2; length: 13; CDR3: ASSLYGTASYEQY
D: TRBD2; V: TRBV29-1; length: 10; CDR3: SVGGDPDTQY
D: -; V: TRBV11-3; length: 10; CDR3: ASSSLYLSQY
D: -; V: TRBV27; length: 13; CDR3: ASSFIQGGANVLT
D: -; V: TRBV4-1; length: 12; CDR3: ASSQVRQGYEQY
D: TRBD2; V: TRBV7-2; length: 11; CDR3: ASSFAGEETQF
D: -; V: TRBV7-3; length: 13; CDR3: ASSLMSSQADTQY
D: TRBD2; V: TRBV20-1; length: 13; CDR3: SARVPAGGPDTQY
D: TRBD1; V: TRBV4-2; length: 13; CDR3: ASSQDRGQRYGYT
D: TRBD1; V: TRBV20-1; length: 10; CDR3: STDRVRETQY
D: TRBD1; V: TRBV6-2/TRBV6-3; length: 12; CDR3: ASSSGQGPDTQY
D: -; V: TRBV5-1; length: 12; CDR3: ASSFGLGTGELF
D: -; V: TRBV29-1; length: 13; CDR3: SVAKGVGNNQPQH
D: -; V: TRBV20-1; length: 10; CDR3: SAVENTDTQY
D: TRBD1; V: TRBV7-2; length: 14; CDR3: ASSLFGTEDKNIQY
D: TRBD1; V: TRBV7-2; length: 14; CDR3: ASSLVGTDDTDTQY
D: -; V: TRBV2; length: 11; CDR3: AGKQGYQETQH
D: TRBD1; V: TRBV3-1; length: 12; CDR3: ASSPSGTGEGYT
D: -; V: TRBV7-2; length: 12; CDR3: ASSRHRSNSPLH
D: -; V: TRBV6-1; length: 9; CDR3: ASIESAEQY
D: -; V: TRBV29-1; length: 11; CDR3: SVELSSTGELF
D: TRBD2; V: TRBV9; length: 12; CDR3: ASSQTSEPYEQY
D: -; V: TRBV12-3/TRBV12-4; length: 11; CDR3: ASRLLGKYGYT
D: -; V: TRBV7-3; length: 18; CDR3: ASSLSFPNTEMPERNTQY
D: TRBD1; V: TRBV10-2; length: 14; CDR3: ASLQNPGQGIYEQY
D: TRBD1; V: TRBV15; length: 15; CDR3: ATSSHQQGTRGQPQH